The 28 T cell receptor beta chains below all came from one sample that was sequenced in a study of cytomegalovirus exposure and HLA in healthy donors. The PCR contained 60 Vbeta and 13 Jbeta primers. The data were produced by immunoSEQ multiplex PCR, yet TCRdb's version contains in-frame clones alone and is incomplete. Counted here are 150,000 to 200,000 clones, roughly 86% occurring once; the ten biggest clones make up roughly 1.8%. Sequenced: PBMCs. Receptors were obtained from a young woman in good health and CMV-seronegative.

The chain combines TRBV6-1 with TRBJ2-3; 11 nucleotides match TRBD2. Germline V gives CDR1 MNHNS, CDR2 SASEGT. The CDR3 is 16 amino acids. V shed 3 bases and J 3 bases; nucleotides not matched to a gene: 5. The CDR3 DNA sequence: TGTGCCAGCAGTGACCGGACTAGCGGGCTTACAGATACGCAGTATTTT. Translation: CASSDRTSGLTDTQYF.

Comment on this clone: Germline and junction disagree at one end, which may indicate a read error. J is TRBJ2-1 and V is TRBV7-9; perhaps TRBD2 as D (6 bases). The V gene's germline CDR1 is SEHNR and CDR2 FQNEAQ (reference sequence). CDR3 size: 15 residues. CDR3 sequence: CSSSFPFTSRNEQFF. CDR3 DNA: TGTTCCAGCAGTTTCCCCTTTACTAGCCGCAATGAGCAGTTCTTC.

J is TRBJ2-5 and V is TRBV5-1, with D tentatively TRBD1 (6 bases). Gene TRBJ2-7 matches the end of the DNA better, so the J call may be wrong. CDR3 length: 14 residues. CDR1 is SGHRS and CDR2 is YFSETQ in the germline V gene. CDR3 nucleotide sequence: TGCGCCAGCAGCCCCGGGACATCGAGCTACGAGCAGTACTTC. It specifies CASSPGTSSYEQYF.

This sequence joins TRBV5-1 and TRBJ1-5; D is uncertain. The V gene's germline CDR1 is SGHRS and CDR2 YFSETQ. The CDR3 contains 15 residues. The germline V and J ends were trimmed by 4 bases and 0 bases, with 11 bases remaining between them. This chain's CDR3 is CASSPPQSSNQPQHF. CDR3 in DNA: TGCGCCAGCAGCCCCCCACAGTCTAGCAATCAGCCCCAGCATTTT.

The table lists this clone with a count of one. The genes are TRBV4-1 and TRBJ1-5, with TRBD1 matching over 10 bases. Germline CDR1 reads MGHRA; CDR2 reads YSYEKL. With V trimmed by 4 bases and J by 4 bases, 16 bases remained unmatched. This CDR3 is built from 19 residues. This chain's CDR3 is CASSPTSGQGFLVNQPQHF. CDR3 nucleotide sequence: TGCGCCAGCAGCCCTACGTCGGGACAGGGGTTTCTGGTGAATCAGCCCCAGCATTTT.

V is TRBV7-6 and J is TRBJ2-7; D is perhaps TRBD1 (6 bases). V dropped 5 bases and J dropped 2 bases, with 16 bases sitting between them. The CDR3 contains 15 residues. Germline V lookup: CDR1 SGHVS, CDR2 FNYEAQ. CDR3 DNA sequence: TGTGCCAGCAGCAAACAGGGCAGCAGGCCCTACGAGCAGTACTTC. Amino acid sequence: CASSKQGSRPYEQYF.

J is TRBJ1-1 and V is TRBV5-1; 7 bases align to TRBD1. CDR1 and CDR2 from the germline V gene are SGHRS and YFSETQ. V trimming: 4 bases; J trimming: 0 bases; junction bases outside the gene matches: 12. This CDR3 region has 17 residues. The CDR3 sequence: CASSGWRGRDMNTEAFF. Written as DNA, the CDR3 is TGCGCCAGCAGCGGATGGAGGGGGCGGGACATGAACACTGAAGCTTTCTTT.

Only one count was recorded for this clone. V and J are TRBV30 and TRBJ2-1, with D maybe TRBD1 (5 bases). The CDR3 contains 11 residues. V was shortened by 1 base and J by 12 bases, with 10 bases between the two germline ends. CDR1 and CDR2 from the germline V gene are GTSNPN and SVGIG (reference sequence). CDR3 loop: CAWSAIDRQFF. The DNA of the CDR3 is TGTGCCTGGAGTGCGATTGACAGGCAGTTCTTC.

The CDR3 DNA reads as TGTGCCAGCTTGGGACAGGGGGCTTCCTACGAGCAGTACTTC. It yields the protein CASLGQGASYEQYF. J is TRBJ2-7 and V is TRBV2; TRBD1 aligns across 12 bases. The CDR3 contains 14 residues. V was clipped by 8 bases and J by 1 base; unmatched bases: 3. Germline V gene sequence: CDR1 SNHLY, CDR2 FYNNEI.

The chain employs TRBV11-2 and TRBJ2-7; TRBD1 matches 8 bases. Germline CDR1 and CDR2: SGHAT and FQNNGV. J was trimmed by 4 bases and V by 1 base; bases with no gene match: 3. The CDR3 has 14 residues. CDR3 region: CASSLAQGAYEQYF. CDR3 in DNA: TGTGCCAGCAGCTTAGCCCAGGGGGCTTACGAGCAGTACTTC.

The CDR3 bases are TGTGCCAGCAGCGTCTCTAGCGGGCTCGAGGGCAATGAGCAGTTCTTC. Its translation is CASSVSSGLEGNEQFF. The V and J genes are TRBV9 and TRBJ2-1, with 8 nucleotides matching TRBD2. The germline gives CDR1 SGDLS, CDR2 YYNGEE. There are 16 residues in the CDR3. The J segment lost 6 bases and the V segment lost 2 bases, leaving 10 bases of the junction unmatched. Full variable domain (missing parts from reference TRBV9 and TRBJ2-1): DSGVTQTPKHLITATGQRVTLRCSPRSGDLSVYWYQQSLDQGLQFLIQYYNGEERAKGNILERFSAQQFPDLHSELNLSSLELGDSALYFCASSVSSGLEGNEQFFGPGTRLTVL.

This clone is a singleton in its sample. The chain carries TRBV7-8 and TRBJ2-5, with TRBD2 matching over 7 bases. Germline V gene lookup returns CDR1 SGHVS and CDR2 FQNEAQ. J gave up 0 bases and V 10 bases, and 17 bases lay outside the gene matches. CDR3 length equals 17 residues. The CDR3 protein is CATRKKRGRGYQETQYF. Written as DNA, the CDR3 is TGTGCCACCCGGAAAAAGCGGGGACGGGGGTACCAAGAGACCCAGTACTTC. The whole variable domain, filled in from reference TRBV7-8 and TRBJ2-5, reads GAGVSQSPRYKVAKRGQDVALRCDPISGHVSLFWYQQALGQGPEFLTYFQNEAQLDKSGLPSDRFFAERPEGSVSTLKIQRTQQEDSAVYLCATRKKRGRGYQETQYFGPGTRLLVL.

This chain connects TRBV15 to TRBJ2-2, with 8 bases that match TRBD2. The CDR3 sequence is 16 residues long. Looked up from germline, CDR1 is LNHNV and CDR2 is YYDKDF (reference sequence). With V trimmed by 1 base and J by 5 bases, 6 bases remained unmatched. CDR3 DNA: TGTGCCACCAGCAGAGCGGCGGGAGGCGGTACCGGGGAGCTGTTTTTT. Translated: CATSRAAGGGTGELFF.

The V call is TRBV7-2, the J call TRBJ1-2; 7 bases align to TRBD1. V lost 5 bases and J lost 4; bases outside the gene matches: 7. CDR3 length: 14 residues. Germline loops: CDR1 SGHTA, CDR2 FQGNSA. CDR3 DNA: TGTGCCAGCAGCCCCAGGGACAGCTCCTATGGCTACACCTTC. It translates to CASSPRDSSYGYTF.

This clone is a singleton in its sample. The CDR3 region is CASRYPGGEVPYF. Here the CDR3 DNA reads TGTGCCAGCAGGTATCCTGGGGGGGAGGTTCCGTACTTC. This chain joins TRBV6-5 and TRBJ2-7; TRBD2 aligns across 7 bases. V was pared by 6 bases and J by 12 bases, with 14 bases of the junction left unmatched. Germline V gives CDR1 MNHEY, CDR2 SVGAGI. The CDR3 is 13 amino acids.

The chain links TRBV27 to TRBJ2-3, with TRBD2 identical over 9 bases. The CDR3 covers 15 residues. Germline V gene lookup returns CDR1 MNHEY and CDR2 SMNVEV (reference sequence). V was clipped by 4 bases and J by 4 bases; unmatched bases: 6. CDR3: CASSSGLAGSDTQYF. CDR3 DNA sequence: TGTGCCAGCAGTTCGGGGCTAGCGGGATCAGATACGCAGTATTTT.

The table lists this clone with a count of one. This chain uses TRBV9 with TRBJ1-4; the D gene is possibly TRBD1 (6 bases). Germline V CDR1 and CDR2: SGDLS, YYNGEE. The CDR3 runs 19 residues. V was cut by 0 bases and J by 3 bases, with 21 bases left in between. In DNA, the CDR3 is TGTGCCAGCAGCGTAGGGGGCACAGGGACCACAAGGGCTAATGAAAAACTGTTTTTT. Its translation: CASSVGGTGTTRANEKLFF.

The chain links TRBV28 to TRBJ2-7; D might be TRBD1 (6 bases). The V gene lost 6 bases and the J gene lost 6 bases, with 18 bases spanning the gap. The germline gives CDR1 MDHEN, CDR2 SYDVKM. This CDR3 contains 14 residues. The CDR3 is CASRPLGQLSEQYF. CDR3 DNA: TGTGCCAGCAGACCCCTCGGACAGTTAAGCGAGCAGTACTTC.

V usage is TRBV19 and J usage is TRBJ2-1; 11 bases line up with TRBD1. Germline loops: CDR1 LNHDA, CDR2 SQIVND (reference sequence). The CDR3 covers 15 residues. V shed 5 bases, J shed 8 bases, and the junction held 8 bases outside the gene matches. In nucleotides, the CDR3 is TGTGCCAGTAGTCCCTCGGACAGGGGGCAACATGAGCAGTTCTTC. The encoded protein is CASSPSDRGQHEQFF.

This chain uses TRBV7-2 with TRBJ2-3; 15 bases align to TRBD2. Germline V CDR1 and CDR2: SGHTA, FQGNSA. CDR3 length: 16 residues. With 5 bases clipped from V and 4 bases from J, the junction kept 4 bases outside the gene matches. The CDR3 DNA reads TGTGCCAGCAGCCCCGGACTAGCGGGGGGGGCAGATACGCAGTATTTT. Translating gives CASSPGLAGGADTQYF.

Of note for this clone: The junction and the germline gene differ at one end; a read error may be behind it. The chain's CDR3 is CASSLGGGVYEQYF. The CDR3 nucleotides are TGTGCCAGCAGTTTAGGGGGGGGTGTCTACGAGCAGTACTTC. The chain joins TRBV7-9 to TRBJ2-7, with a weak D call TRBD2 (7 bases). The CDR3 is 14 residues long. From germline, CDR1 is SEHNR and CDR2 FQNEAQ (reference sequence). The whole variable domain, filled in from reference TRBV7-9 and TRBJ2-7, reads DTGVSQNPRHKITKRGQNVTFRCDPISEHNRLYWYRQTLGQGPEFLTYFQNEAQLEKSRLLSDRFSAERPKGSFSTLEIQRTEQGDSAMYLCASSLGGGVYEQYFGPGTRLTVT.

The chain employs TRBV5-1 and TRBJ1-6, with D uncertain. Deletions cut 0 bases from V and 0 bases from J, with 19 bases between. Germline V gene lookup returns CDR1 SGHRS and CDR2 YFSETQ. The CDR3 totals 20 residues. CDR3 DNA: TGCGCCAGCAGCTTGGGCCCCCAGGCAGGTGGGAGCTCCTATAATTCACCCCTCCACTTT. Its translation: CASSLGPQAGGSSYNSPLHF.

V is TRBV28 and J is TRBJ1-2; weak D call: TRBD1 (5 bases). CDR1 is MDHEN and CDR2 is SYDVKM in the germline V gene. There are 13 residues in the CDR3. V was cut by 6 bases and J by 7 bases, with 15 bases left in between. DNA for the CDR3: TGTGCCAGCAGCCTGTCGGGGGTAGGTGGCTACACCTTC. Protein sequence: CASSLSGVGGYTF.

CDR3 loop: CASSERGYEQYF. The CDR3, as DNA: TGCGCCAGCAGTGAGAGGGGATACGAGCAGTACTTC. The chain joins TRBV10-2 to TRBJ2-7, with D possibly TRBD1 on 5 matching bases. Trimming cost V 2 bases and J 4 bases, with 6 bases left between them. The CDR3 is 12 amino acids. Germline V gene lookup returns CDR1 WSHSY and CDR2 SAAADI.

The rearrangement joins TRBV7-2 to TRBJ1-3, with D possibly being TRBD1 (6 bases). The V gene's germline CDR1 is SGHTA and CDR2 FQGNSA. V was pared by 1 base and J by 0 bases, with 7 bases between. The CDR3 spans 15 residues. The CDR3 spells CASSLGTVSGNTIYF. The DNA of the CDR3 is TGTGCCAGCAGCTTAGGGACAGTCTCTGGAAACACCATATATTTT.

This chain links TRBV5-1 with TRBJ2-7; D uncertain. Trimming removed 1 base from V and 2 bases from J, with 13 bases in between. Germline CDR1 and CDR2: SGHRS and YFSETQ. The CDR3 spans 15 residues. The CDR3 DNA sequence: TGCGCCAGCAGCTTGAACAGCTTTGCCCCCTACGAGCAGTACTTC. Amino acids: CASSLNSFAPYEQYF.

The chain joins TRBV5-4 to TRBJ2-5; 9 bases match TRBD2. Trimming cost V 2 bases and J 5 bases; bases outside gene matches: 7. This CDR3 has 15 amino acids. CDR1 is SGHNT, CDR2 YYREEE, per germline (reference sequence). In DNA, the CDR3 is TGTGCCAGCAGCTTTGGCGGGAGGGCCCAGGAGACCCAGTACTTC. As protein: CASSFGGRAQETQYF.

The chain carries TRBV16 and TRBJ2-1, with 10 bases aligning to TRBD1. The CDR3 extends over 16 amino acids. In germline, CDR1 is KGHSY, CDR2 FQNENV. V was clipped by 4 bases and J by 10 bases; unmatched bases: 13. The CDR3 reads CASSPGQGELVMEQFF. CDR3 nucleotide sequence: TGTGCCAGCAGCCCAGGACAGGGGGAATTGGTCATGGAGCAGTTCTTC.